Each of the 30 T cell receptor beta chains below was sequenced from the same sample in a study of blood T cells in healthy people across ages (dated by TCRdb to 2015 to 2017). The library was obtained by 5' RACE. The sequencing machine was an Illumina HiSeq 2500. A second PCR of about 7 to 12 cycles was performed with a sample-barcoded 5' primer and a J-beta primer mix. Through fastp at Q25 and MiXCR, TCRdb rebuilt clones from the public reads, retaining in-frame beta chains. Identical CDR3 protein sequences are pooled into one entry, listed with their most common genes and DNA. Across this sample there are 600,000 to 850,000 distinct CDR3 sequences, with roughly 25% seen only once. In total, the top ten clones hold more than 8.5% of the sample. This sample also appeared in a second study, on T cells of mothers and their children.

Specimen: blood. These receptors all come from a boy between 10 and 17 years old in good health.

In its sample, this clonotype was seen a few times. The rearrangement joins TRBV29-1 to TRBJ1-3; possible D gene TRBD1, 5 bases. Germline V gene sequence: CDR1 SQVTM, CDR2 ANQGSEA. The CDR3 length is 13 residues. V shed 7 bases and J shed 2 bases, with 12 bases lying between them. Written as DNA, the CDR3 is TGCAGCGGGCGCAGGGACCCTGGAAACACCATATATTTT. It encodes CSGRRDPGNTIYF. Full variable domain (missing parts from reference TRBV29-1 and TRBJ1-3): SAVISQKPSRDICQRGTSLTIQCQVDSQVTMMFWYRQQPGQSLTLIATANQGSEATYESGFVIDKFPISRPNLTFSTLTVSNMSPEDSSIYLCSGRRDPGNTIYFGEGSWLTVV.

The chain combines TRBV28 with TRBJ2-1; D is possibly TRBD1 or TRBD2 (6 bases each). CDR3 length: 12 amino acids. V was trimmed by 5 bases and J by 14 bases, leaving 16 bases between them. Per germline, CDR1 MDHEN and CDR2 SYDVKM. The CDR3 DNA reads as TGTGCCAGCAGTCCGAGGGGGGAAGGAGAGTTCTTC. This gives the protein CASSPRGEGEFF.

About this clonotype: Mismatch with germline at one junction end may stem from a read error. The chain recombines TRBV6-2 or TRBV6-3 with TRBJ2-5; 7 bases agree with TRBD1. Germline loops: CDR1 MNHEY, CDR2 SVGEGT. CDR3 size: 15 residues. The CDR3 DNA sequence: TGTGCCAGCACATTACCACAGGGGAGAGGGAATGAGCGGTTCTTC. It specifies CASTLPQGRGNERFF.

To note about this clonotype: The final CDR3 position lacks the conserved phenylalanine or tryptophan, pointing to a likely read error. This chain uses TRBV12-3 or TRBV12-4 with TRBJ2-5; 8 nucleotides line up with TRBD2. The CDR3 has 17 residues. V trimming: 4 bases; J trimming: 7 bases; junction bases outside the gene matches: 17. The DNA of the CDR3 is TGTGCCAGCAGTTCCCAATCCGGGAGGGCGGCCCCGGGGACCCAGTACCTC. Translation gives CASSSQSGRAAPGTQYL.

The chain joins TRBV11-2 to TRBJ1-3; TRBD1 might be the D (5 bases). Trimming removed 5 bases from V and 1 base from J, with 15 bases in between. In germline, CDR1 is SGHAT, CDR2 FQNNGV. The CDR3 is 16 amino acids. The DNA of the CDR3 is TGTGCCAGCAGCGCTTACCGCGGGGGGTCTGGAAACACCATATATTTT. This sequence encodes CASSAYRGGSGNTIYF.

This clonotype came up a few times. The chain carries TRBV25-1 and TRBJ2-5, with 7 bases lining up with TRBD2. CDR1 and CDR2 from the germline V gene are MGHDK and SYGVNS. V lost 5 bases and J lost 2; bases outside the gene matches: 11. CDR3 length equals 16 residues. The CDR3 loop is CASSPFSVSGQETQYF. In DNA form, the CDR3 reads TGTGCCAGCAGTCCTTTCTCGGTTAGCGGGCAAGAGACCCAGTACTTC. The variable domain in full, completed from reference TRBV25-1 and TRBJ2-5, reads EADIYQTPRYLVIGTGKKITLECSQTMGHDKMYWYQQDPGMELHLIHYSYGVNSTEKGDLSSESTVSRIRTEHFPLTLESARPSHTSQYLCASSPFSVSGQETQYFGPGTRLLVL.

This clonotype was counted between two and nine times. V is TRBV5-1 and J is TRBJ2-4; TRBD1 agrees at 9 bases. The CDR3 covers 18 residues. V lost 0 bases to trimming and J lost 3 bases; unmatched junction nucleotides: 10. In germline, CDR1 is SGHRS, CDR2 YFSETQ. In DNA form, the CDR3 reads TGCGCCAGCAGCTTGGAGGGGACAGGGTCCCCCTTCAAAAACATTCAGTACTTC. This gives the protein CASSLEGTGSPFKNIQYF.

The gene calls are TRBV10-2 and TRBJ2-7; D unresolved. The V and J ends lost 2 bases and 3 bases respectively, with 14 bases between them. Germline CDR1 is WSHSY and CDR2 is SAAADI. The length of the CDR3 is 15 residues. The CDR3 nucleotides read TGCGCCAGCAGTGAGCAGGTGCGTCTGAACTACGAGCAGTACTTC. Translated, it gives CASSEQVRLNYEQYF.

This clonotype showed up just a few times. The CDR3 DNA is TGTGCCAGCAACCCGGGACAGACTGACTACAATGAGCAGTTCTTC. Amino acids: CASNPGQTDYNEQFF. The chain carries TRBV7-8 and TRBJ2-1; 7 nucleotides match TRBD1. Germline V gene sequence: CDR1 SGHVS, CDR2 FQNEAQ. V shed 7 bases and J 3 bases; nucleotides not matched to a gene: 9. There are 15 residues in the CDR3.

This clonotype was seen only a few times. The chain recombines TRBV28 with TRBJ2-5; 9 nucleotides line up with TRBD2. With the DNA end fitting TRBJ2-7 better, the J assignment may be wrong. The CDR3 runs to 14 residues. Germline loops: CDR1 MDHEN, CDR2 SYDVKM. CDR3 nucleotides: TGTGCCAGCAGTTTAATTAGCGGGAGCTACGAGCAGTACTTC. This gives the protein CASSLISGSYEQYF.

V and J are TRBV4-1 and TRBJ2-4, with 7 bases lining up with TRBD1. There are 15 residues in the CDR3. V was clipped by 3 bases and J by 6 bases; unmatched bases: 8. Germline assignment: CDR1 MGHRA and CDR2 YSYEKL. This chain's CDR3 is CASSQETGLRNIQYF. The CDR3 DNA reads TGCGCCAGCAGCCAGGAGACAGGGCTCAGAAACATTCAGTACTTC.

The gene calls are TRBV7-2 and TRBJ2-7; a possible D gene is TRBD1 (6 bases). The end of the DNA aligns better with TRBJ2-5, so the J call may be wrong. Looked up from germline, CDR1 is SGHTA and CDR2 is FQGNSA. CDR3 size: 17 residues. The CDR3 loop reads CASSLVSRRGGQETQYF. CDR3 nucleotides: TGTGCCAGCAGCCTAGTTTCCAGGCGAGGGGGACAAGAGACCCAGTACTTC.

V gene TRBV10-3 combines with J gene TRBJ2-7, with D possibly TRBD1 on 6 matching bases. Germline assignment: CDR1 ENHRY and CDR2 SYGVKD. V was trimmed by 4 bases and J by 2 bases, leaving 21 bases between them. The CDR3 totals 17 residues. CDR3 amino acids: CAISVAGASLVPYEQYF. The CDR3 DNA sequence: TGTGCCATCAGTGTGGCAGGGGCCTCCTTGGTCCCCTACGAGCAGTACTTC.

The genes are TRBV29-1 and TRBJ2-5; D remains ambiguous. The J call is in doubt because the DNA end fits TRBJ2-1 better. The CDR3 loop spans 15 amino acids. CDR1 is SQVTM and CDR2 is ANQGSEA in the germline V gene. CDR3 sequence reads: CSVETQMVGIDEQFF. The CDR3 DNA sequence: TGCAGCGTCGAAACCCAGATGGTGGGGATCGATGAGCAGTTCTTC.

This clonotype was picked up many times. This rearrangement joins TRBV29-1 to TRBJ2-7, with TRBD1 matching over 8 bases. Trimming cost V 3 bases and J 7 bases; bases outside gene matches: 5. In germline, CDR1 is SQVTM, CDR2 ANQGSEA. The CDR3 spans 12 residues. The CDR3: CSVDLTGVEQYF. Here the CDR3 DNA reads TGCAGCGTTGATTTGACAGGGGTTGAGCAGTACTTC.

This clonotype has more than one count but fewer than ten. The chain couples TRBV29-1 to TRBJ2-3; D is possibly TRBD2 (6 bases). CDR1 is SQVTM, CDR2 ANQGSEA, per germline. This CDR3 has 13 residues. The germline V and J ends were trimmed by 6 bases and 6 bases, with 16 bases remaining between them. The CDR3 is CSVRGQRGDTQYF. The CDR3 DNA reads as TGCAGCGTGAGAGGTCAACGGGGGGATACGCAGTATTTT.

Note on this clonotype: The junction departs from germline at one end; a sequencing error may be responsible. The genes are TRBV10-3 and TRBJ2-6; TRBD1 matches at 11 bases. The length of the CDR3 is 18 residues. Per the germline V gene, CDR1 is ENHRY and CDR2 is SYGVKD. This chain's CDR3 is CAISDYGTGGSGANLLTF. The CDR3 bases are TGTGCCATCAGTGACTACGGGACAGGGGGATCTGGGGCCAACCTCCTGACTTTC.

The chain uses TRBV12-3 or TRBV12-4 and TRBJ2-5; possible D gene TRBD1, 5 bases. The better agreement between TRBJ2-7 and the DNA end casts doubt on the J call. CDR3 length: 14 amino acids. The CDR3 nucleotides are TGTGCCAGCAAAGCCTCAGGGAAGCAAAGCGAGCAGTACTTC. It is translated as CASKASGKQSEQYF.

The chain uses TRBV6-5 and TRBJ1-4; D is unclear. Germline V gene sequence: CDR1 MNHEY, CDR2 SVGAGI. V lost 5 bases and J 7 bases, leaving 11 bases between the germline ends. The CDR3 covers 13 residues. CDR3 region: CASSPYLGEKLFF. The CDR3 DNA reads TGTGCCAGCAGTCCTTATTTGGGTGAAAAACTGTTTTTT.

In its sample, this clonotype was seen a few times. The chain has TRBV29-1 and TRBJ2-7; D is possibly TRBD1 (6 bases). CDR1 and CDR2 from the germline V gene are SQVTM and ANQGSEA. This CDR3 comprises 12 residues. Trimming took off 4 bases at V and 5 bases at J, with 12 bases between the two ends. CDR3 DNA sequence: TGCAGCGTTGCAACAGGGATCAACGAGCAGTACTTC. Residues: CSVATGINEQYF.

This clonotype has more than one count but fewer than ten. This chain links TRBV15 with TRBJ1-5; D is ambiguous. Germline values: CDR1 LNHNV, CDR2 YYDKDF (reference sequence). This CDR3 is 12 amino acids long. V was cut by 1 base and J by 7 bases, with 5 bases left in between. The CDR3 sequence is CATSRGGQPQHF. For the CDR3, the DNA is TGTGCCACCAGCAGAGGAGGGCAGCCCCAGCATTTT.

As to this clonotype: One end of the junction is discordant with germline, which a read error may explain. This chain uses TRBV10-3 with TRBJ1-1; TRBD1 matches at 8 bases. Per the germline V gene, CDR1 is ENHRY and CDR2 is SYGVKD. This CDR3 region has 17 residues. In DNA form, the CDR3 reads TGTACCATCAGTGACCCAACCGGAGACAGGGGAGGGCCTGAAGCTTTCTTT. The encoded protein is CTISDPTGDRGGPEAFF.

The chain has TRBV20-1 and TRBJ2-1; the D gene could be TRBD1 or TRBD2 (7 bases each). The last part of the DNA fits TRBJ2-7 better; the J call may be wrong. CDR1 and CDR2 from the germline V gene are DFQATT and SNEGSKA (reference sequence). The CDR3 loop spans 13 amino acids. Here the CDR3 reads CSAAGTDSYEQYF. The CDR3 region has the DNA TGCAGTGCAGCGGGGACAGACTCCTACGAGCAGTACTTC.

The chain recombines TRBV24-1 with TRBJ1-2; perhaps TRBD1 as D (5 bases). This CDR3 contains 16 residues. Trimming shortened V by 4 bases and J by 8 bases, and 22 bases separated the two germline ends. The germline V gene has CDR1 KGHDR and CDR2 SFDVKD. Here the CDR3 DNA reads TGTGCCACCAGTGACCAATCTCTTGGGGCCCAGGGAGGCTACACCTTC. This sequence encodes CATSDQSLGAQGGYTF.

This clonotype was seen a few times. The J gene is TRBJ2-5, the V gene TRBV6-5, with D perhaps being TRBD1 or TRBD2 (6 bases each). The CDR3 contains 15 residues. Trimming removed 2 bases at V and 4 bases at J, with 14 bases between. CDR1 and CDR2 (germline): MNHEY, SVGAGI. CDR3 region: CASSYLEGGGETQYF. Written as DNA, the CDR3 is TGTGCCAGCAGTTACCTCGAAGGAGGGGGAGAGACCCAGTACTTC.

The chain's CDR3 is CASRQTAKETQYF. The CDR3 DNA sequence: TGTGCCAGCAGACAGACGGCGAAGGAGACCCAGTACTTC. This chain links TRBV7-9 with TRBJ2-5, with D unclear. V gave up 6 bases and J gave up 5 bases, with 13 bases separating them. This CDR3 is 13 amino acids long. Looked up from germline, CDR1 is SEHNR and CDR2 is FQNEAQ (reference sequence).

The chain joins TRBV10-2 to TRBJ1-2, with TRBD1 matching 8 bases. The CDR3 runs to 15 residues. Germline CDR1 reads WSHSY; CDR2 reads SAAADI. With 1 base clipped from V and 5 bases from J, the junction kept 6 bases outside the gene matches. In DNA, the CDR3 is TGCGCCAGCAGTGAGTGGAGACAGGGGCCTTATGGCTACACCTTC. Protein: CASSEWRQGPYGYTF.

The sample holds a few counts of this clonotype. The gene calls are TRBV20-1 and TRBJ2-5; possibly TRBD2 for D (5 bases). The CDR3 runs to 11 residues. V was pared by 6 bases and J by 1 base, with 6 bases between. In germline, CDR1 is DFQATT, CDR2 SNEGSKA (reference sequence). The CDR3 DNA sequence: TGCAGTGCCCTAGCCCAAGAGACCCAGTACTTC. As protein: CSALAQETQYF.

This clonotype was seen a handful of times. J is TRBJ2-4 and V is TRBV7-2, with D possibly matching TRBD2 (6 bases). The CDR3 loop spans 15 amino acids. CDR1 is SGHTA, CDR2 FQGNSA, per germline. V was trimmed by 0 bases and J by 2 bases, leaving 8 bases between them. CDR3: CASSLAGGSKNIQYF. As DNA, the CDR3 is TGTGCCAGCAGCTTAGCGGGGGGATCCAAAAACATTCAGTACTTC.

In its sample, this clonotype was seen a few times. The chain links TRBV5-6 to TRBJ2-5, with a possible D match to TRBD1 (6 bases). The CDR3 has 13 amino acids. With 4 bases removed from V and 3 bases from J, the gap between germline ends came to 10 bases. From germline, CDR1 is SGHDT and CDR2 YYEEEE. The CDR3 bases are TGTGCCAGCAGCGCCAGGGGCGAAGAGACCCAGTACTTC. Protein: CASSARGEETQYF.